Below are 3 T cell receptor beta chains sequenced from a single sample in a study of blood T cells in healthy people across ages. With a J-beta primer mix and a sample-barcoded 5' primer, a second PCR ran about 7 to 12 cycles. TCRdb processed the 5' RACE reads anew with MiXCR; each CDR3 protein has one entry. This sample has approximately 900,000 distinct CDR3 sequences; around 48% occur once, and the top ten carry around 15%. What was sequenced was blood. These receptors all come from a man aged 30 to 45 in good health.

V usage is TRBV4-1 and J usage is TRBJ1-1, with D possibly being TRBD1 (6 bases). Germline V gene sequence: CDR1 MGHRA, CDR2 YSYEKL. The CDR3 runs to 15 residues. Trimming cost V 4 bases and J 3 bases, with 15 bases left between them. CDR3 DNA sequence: TGCGCCAGCAGCCTTCTCCGGGACACCTACACTGAAGCTTTCTTT. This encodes CASSLLRDTYTEAFF.

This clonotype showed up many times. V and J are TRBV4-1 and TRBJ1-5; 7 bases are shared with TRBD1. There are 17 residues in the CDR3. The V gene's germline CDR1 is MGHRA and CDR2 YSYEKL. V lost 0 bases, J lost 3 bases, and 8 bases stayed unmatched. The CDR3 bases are TGCGCCAGCAGCCAAGACGTCAACAGGGGAAACAATCAGCCCCAGCATTTT. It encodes CASSQDVNRGNNQPQHF.

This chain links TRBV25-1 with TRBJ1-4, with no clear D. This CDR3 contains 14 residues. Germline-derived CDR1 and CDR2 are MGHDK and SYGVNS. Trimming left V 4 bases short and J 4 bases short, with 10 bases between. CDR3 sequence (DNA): TGTGCCAGCAGTGGAGGCAGCCTTAATGAAAAACTGTTTTTT. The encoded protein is CASSGGSLNEKLFF. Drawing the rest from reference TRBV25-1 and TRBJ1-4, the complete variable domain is EADIYQTPRYLVIGTGKKITLECSQTMGHDKMYWYQQDPGMELHLIHYSYGVNSTEKGDLSSESTVSRIRTEHFPLTLESARPSHTSQYLCASSGGSLNEKLFFGSGTQLSVL.